The 9 T cell receptor beta chains reported below all come from one sample, sequenced in a study of T cell responses to AZD1222 COVID-19 vaccine. Only in-frame clones appear in the TCRdb table, and some are missing; sequencing was by immunoSEQ multiplex PCR. The data contain 120,000 or so clones, around 89% of them singletons. Here the sequenced sample was peripheral blood, taken 28 days after the second AZD1222 dose. Every receptor here comes from an adult who received the AZD1222 COVID-19 vaccine.

The chain uses TRBV28 and TRBJ1-2, with 9 bases matching TRBD1. Germline-derived CDR1 and CDR2 are MDHEN and SYDVKM. The V gene end was trimmed by 3 bases and the J gene end by 4 bases; junction bases not matched to a gene: 3. The length of the CDR3 is 14 residues. The CDR3 region is CASSLGQGGYGYTF. CDR3 bases: TGTGCCAGCAGTTTGGGACAGGGAGGCTATGGCTACACCTTC.

The chain is built from TRBV28 and TRBJ2-1, with 10 positions matching TRBD2. The CDR3 has 15 residues. CDR1 is MDHEN and CDR2 is SYDVKM in the germline V gene. Trimming took 5 bases from V and 3 from J; bases not matched to a gene: 4. The CDR3 spells CASSTSSGSYNEQFF. Here the CDR3 DNA reads TGTGCCAGCAGTACCTCTAGCGGGAGCTACAATGAGCAGTTCTTC.

V gene TRBV5-4 combines with J gene TRBJ2-1; possible D gene TRBD2, 6 bases. V was trimmed by 1 base and J by 4 bases, leaving 15 bases between them. The germline CDR1 and CDR2 sequences are SGHNT and YYREEE (reference sequence). The CDR3 extends over 16 amino acids. The DNA of the CDR3 is TGTGCCAGCAGCTTGCCGGGACTCCCACGATACAATGAGCAGTTCTTC. Residues: CASSLPGLPRYNEQFF.

This rearrangement joins TRBV19 to TRBJ1-5, with D unclear. Trimming removed 6 bases at V and 5 bases at J, with 14 bases between. The CDR3 sequence is 14 residues long. The germline V gene has CDR1 LNHDA and CDR2 SQIVND (reference sequence). The CDR3 loop reads CASSDGTNDQPQHF. The CDR3 DNA sequence: TGTGCCAGTAGCGACGGAACGAACGATCAGCCCCAGCATTTT.

V gene TRBV5-6 combines with J gene TRBJ1-5, with 9 bases identical to TRBD1. Germline lookup yields CDR1 SGHDT and CDR2 YYEEEE. There are 16 residues in the CDR3. Germline trimming cut 4 bases from V and 1 base from J; bases unmatched to any gene: 6. In DNA, the CDR3 is TGTGCCAGCAGCGCGGACAGGGGAGGGAGCAATCAGCCCCAGCATTTT. Its translation is CASSADRGGSNQPQHF. Full variable domain (rest looked up from reference TRBV5-6 and TRBJ1-5): DAGVTQSPTHLIKTRGQQVTLRCSPKSGHDTVSWYQQALGQGPQFIFQYYEEEERQRGNFPDRFSGHQFPNYSSELNVNALLLGDSALYLCASSADRGGSNQPQHFGDGTRLSIL.

V gene TRBV9 combines with J gene TRBJ2-5, with D perhaps matching TRBD2 (6 bases). V was clipped by 4 bases and J by 0 bases, with 13 bases between them. The length of the CDR3 is 15 residues. Germline V lookup: CDR1 SGDLS, CDR2 YYNGEE. CDR3 residues: CASSQLGGNQETQYF. CDR3 bases: TGTGCCAGCAGCCAACTTGGGGGGAACCAAGAGACCCAGTACTTC.

The chain uses TRBV6-5 and TRBJ1-6, with 9 nucleotides matching TRBD1. Germline CDR1 and CDR2: MNHEY and SVGAGI. Germline trimming cut 6 bases from V and 11 bases from J; bases unmatched to any gene: 8. This CDR3 is 14 amino acids long. CDR3 sequence: CASRATGGGTPLHF. Written as DNA, the CDR3 is TGTGCCAGCAGGGCAACAGGGGGCGGCACACCCCTCCACTTT.

This clone was detected only once. This sequence joins TRBV5-4 and TRBJ1-2; D call uncertain. V was shortened by 1 base and J by 2 bases, with 9 bases between the two germline ends. The CDR3 totals 14 residues. Germline-derived CDR1 and CDR2 are SGHNT and YYREEE (reference sequence). The CDR3 DNA sequence: TGTGCCAGCAGCTTGTCAAGGACCAACTATGGCTACACCTTC. Amino acid sequence: CASSLSRTNYGYTF.

V and J are TRBV6-5 and TRBJ1-2; D is unresolved. The CDR3 length is 12 residues. Germline V CDR1 and CDR2: MNHEY, SVGAGI. The germline V and J ends were trimmed by 6 bases and 0 bases, with 5 bases remaining between them. The CDR3 nucleotides are TGTGCCAGCAGGGGAACTAACTATGGCTACACCTTC. This translates into CASRGTNYGYTF.